These 6 T cell receptor beta chains share one sample of origin, sequenced in a study of blood T cell repertoires in COVID-19. Libraries were prepared by immunoSEQ multiplex PCR; TCRdb keeps only in-frame clonotypes and omits some of them. The profile shows more than 150,000 clones, roughly 87% of them singletons. Specimen: PBMCs or T cells enriched from blood (not recorded which). These receptor sequences come from a woman aged 50 to 60 who had recovered from COVID-19.

The genes are TRBV18 and TRBJ1-1; D possibly corresponds to TRBD1 (5 bases). Trimming took 3 bases from V and 1 from J, leaving 12 bases between them. Germline assignment: CDR1 KGHSH and CDR2 LQKENI. The CDR3 is made up of 15 amino acids. The CDR3 coding sequence is TGTGCCAGCTCACCGCTACAGGACCAGAACACTGAAGCTTTCTTT. Translation: CASSPLQDQNTEAFF.

The rearrangement uses TRBV5-4 and TRBJ2-5, with 9 bases lining up with TRBD1. V gave up 5 bases and J gave up 5 bases; unmatched junction bases: 13. Germline values: CDR1 SGHNT, CDR2 YYREEE (reference sequence). This CDR3 spans 16 amino acids. CDR3 loop: CASSYAGQGFGETQYF. The CDR3 DNA sequence: TGTGCCAGCAGTTACGCGGGACAGGGATTTGGCGAGACCCAGTACTTC.

The chain employs TRBV6-6 and TRBJ1-3; TRBD1 matches 10 bases. This CDR3 spans 16 amino acids. Germline V gives CDR1 MNHNY, CDR2 SVGAGI (reference sequence). V trimming: 5 bases; J trimming: 4 bases; junction bases outside the gene matches: 8. CDR3 protein: CASSRQGASAGNTIYF. CDR3 nucleotides: TGTGCCAGCAGTCGACAGGGGGCTTCGGCAGGAAACACCATATATTTT.

This chain connects TRBV7-6 to TRBJ1-4; D possibly corresponds to TRBD1 (5 bases). The germline gives CDR1 SGHVS, CDR2 FNYEAQ. The CDR3 totals 17 residues. With 1 base removed from V and 0 bases from J, the gap between germline ends came to 12 bases. The CDR3 sequence is CASSLGQGSATNEKLFF. The CDR3 DNA follows: TGTGCCAGCAGCTTAGGGCAGGGAAGCGCAACTAATGAAAAACTGTTTTTT.

This clone has a handful of counts. This chain joins TRBV29-1 and TRBJ1-1; a weak D match, TRBD1 (5 bases). The CDR3 extends over 12 amino acids. Trimming cost V 5 bases and J 3 bases, with 10 bases left between them. In germline, CDR1 is SQVTM, CDR2 ANQGSEA. The CDR3 spells CSVRVGDTEAFF. Here the CDR3 DNA reads TGCAGCGTTAGGGTAGGGGACACTGAAGCTTTCTTT.

This chain connects TRBV9 to TRBJ1-4; 7 bases align to TRBD1. The CDR3 totals 14 residues. V lost 0 bases, J lost 4 bases, and 0 bases stayed unmatched. Looked up from germline, CDR1 is SGDLS and CDR2 is YYNGEE. Here the CDR3 DNA reads TGTGCCAGCAGCGTAGGACAGGGTAATGAAAAACTGTTTTTT. Residues: CASSVGQGNEKLFF.